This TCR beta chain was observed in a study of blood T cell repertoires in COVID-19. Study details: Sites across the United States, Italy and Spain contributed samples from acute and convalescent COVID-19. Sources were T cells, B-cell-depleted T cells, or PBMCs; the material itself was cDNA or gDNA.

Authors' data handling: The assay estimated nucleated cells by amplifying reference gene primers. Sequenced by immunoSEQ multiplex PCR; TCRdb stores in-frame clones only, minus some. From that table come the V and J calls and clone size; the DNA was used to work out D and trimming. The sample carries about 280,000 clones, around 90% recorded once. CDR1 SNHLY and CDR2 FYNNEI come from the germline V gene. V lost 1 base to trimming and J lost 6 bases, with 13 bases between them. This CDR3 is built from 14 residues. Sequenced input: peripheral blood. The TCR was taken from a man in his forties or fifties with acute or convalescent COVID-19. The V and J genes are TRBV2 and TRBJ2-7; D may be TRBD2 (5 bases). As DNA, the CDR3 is TGTGCCAGCAGTGAAGGCTGGCAGGCGGGCGAGCAGTACTTC. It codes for CASSEGWQAGEQYF.